The 6 T cell receptor beta chains given below trace back to one sample, sequenced in a study of blood T cell repertoires in COVID-19. Repertoires were generated with immunoSEQ multiplex PCR, while TCRdb's copy carries only in-frame clones and drops some. The sample carries some 180,000 clones, around 82% recorded once. The sequenced sample was peripheral blood. These receptors came from an elderly woman with acute or convalescent COVID-19.

The rearrangement uses TRBV29-1 and TRBJ2-1; maybe TRBD1 (6 bases). With 4 bases removed from V and 1 base from J, the gap between germline ends came to 11 bases. The CDR3 runs 14 residues. Germline CDR1 and CDR2: SQVTM and ANQGSEA. The CDR3 loop reads CSVGGRGSYNEQFF. DNA of the CDR3: TGCAGCGTTGGGGGCAGGGGTTCCTACAATGAGCAGTTCTTC.

This clone was found a few times. The chain combines TRBV18 with TRBJ2-3; 7 bases are a match to TRBD1. V shed 6 bases, J shed 0 bases, and the junction held 3 bases outside the gene matches. Germline CDR1 KGHSH, CDR2 LQKENI. The CDR3 runs to 14 residues. The CDR3 DNA follows: TGTGCCAGCTCTTCACAGGGGAGCACAGATACGCAGTATTTT. Its protein is CASSSQGSTDTQYF.

Concerning this clone itself: Additional DNA sequences in this sample encode the identical CDR3. The chain uses TRBV5-1 and TRBJ1-3; TRBD1 matches at 8 bases. Per the germline V gene, CDR1 is SGHRS and CDR2 is YFSETQ. V was clipped by 3 bases and J by 0 bases; unmatched bases: 2. This CDR3 spans 15 amino acids. CDR3 protein: CASSSTGASGNTIYF. CDR3 nucleotides: TGCGCCAGCAGCTCGACAGGGGCCTCTGGAAACACCATATATTTT.

The chain combines TRBV2 with TRBJ2-7, with a weak D call TRBD1 (6 bases). The ends were cut back, 7 bases at V and 10 bases at J, with 17 bases in the middle. The CDR3 is made up of 12 amino acids. Germline V gene lookup returns CDR1 SNHLY and CDR2 FYNNEI. This CDR3 is CASTLRTAQQYF. In DNA form, the CDR3 reads TGTGCCAGCACCTTAAGGACAGCTCAACAGTACTTC.

This rearrangement joins TRBV15 to TRBJ1-1; D ambiguous. The V end lost 3 bases, the J end lost 1 base, and 9 bases lay between the germline ends. The CDR3 runs 14 residues. Germline CDR1 LNHNV, CDR2 YYDKDF (reference sequence). The DNA of the CDR3 is TGTGCCACCAGCAGCGGGTTTTCGAACACTGAAGCTTTCTTT. Amino acid sequence: CATSSGFSNTEAFF.

This clone occurred a few times. This rearrangement joins TRBV5-1 to TRBJ2-7; 8 bases map to TRBD2. V was pared by 2 bases and J by 0 bases, with 10 bases of the junction left unmatched. From germline, CDR1 is SGHRS and CDR2 YFSETQ. The CDR3 has 17 residues. In nucleotides, the CDR3 is TGCGCCAGCAGCTTCGGCGATCCGGGACTAGTCTCCTACGAGCAGTACTTC. Protein: CASSFGDPGLVSYEQYF.